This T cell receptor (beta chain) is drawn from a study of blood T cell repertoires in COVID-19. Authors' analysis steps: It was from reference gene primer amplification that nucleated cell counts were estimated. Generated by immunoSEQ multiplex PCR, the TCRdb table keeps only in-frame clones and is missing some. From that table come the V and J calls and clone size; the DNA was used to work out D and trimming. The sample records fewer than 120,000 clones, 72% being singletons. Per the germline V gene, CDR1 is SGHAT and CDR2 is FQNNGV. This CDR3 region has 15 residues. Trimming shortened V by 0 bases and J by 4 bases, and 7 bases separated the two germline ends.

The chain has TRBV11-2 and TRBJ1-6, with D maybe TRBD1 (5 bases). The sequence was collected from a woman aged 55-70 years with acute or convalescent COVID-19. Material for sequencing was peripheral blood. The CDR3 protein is CASSLDQGYNSPLHF. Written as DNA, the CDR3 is TGTGCCAGCAGCTTAGACCAGGGTTATAATTCACCCCTCCACTTT.